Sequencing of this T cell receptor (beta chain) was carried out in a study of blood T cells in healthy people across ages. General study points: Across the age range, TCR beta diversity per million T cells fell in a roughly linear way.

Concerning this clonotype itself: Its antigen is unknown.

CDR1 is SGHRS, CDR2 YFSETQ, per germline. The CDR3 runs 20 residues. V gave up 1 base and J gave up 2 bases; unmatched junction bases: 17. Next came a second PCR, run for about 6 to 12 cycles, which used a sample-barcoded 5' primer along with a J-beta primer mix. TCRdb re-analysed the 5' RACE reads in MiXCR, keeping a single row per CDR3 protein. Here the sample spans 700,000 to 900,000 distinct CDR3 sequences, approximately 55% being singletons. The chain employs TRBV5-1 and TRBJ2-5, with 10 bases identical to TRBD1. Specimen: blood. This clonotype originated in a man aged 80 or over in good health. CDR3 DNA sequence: TGCGCCAGCAGCTTGAGCCTGTCGGGACAGGGGTGGGGAGTACAAGAGACCCAGTACTTC. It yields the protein CASSLSLSGQGWGVQETQYF.